Presented here are 9 T cell receptor beta chains from one specimen sequenced in a study of OX40 agonist ivuxolimab in advanced cancers. Clones were sequenced by immunoSEQ multiplex PCR, and TCRdb holds only the in-frame ones, with some missing. The sample has more than 80,000 clones, roughly 90% seen once. The sequences come from CD4+ or CD8+ T cells sorted from blood, collected in a trial of the OX40 agonist ivuxolimab. Every receptor here comes from an adult with an advanced solid tumor such as melanoma, head and neck, liver or kidney cancer.

The rearrangement joins TRBV28 to TRBJ1-4; D unresolved. This CDR3 comprises 14 residues. Trimming took off 5 bases at V and 7 bases at J, with 14 bases between the two ends. The germline gives CDR1 MDHEN, CDR2 SYDVKM. CDR3 residues: CASSPSQLREKLFF. The DNA of the CDR3 is TGTGCCAGCAGTCCTTCTCAGCTTCGTGAAAAACTGTTTTTT.

The rearrangement links TRBV4-2 to TRBJ2-2, with TRBD1 identical over 7 bases. Germline trimming cut 3 bases from V and 5 bases from J; bases unmatched to any gene: 3. CDR1 is LGHNA, CDR2 YNFKEQ, per germline. The CDR3 totals 14 residues. DNA for the CDR3: TGTGCCAGCAGCCACACAGGGGAAACCGGGGAGCTGTTTTTT. Its translation: CASSHTGETGELFF.

V gene TRBV7-6 combines with J gene TRBJ2-1; no definite D call. This CDR3 has 17 amino acids. Germline CDR1 is SGHVS and CDR2 is FNYEAQ. Between the trimmed V and J ends, which lost 1 base and 0 bases, there was a span of 13 bases. In DNA, the CDR3 is TGTGCCAGCAGCTTAGATGGTAGCAGCAGCTCCTACAATGAGCAGTTCTTC. Protein product: CASSLDGSSSSYNEQFF.

This clone was seen just once. The rearrangement joins TRBV5-1 to TRBJ2-5; D ambiguous. V shed 2 bases and J shed 3 bases, with 5 bases lying between them. Germline V gives CDR1 SGHRS, CDR2 YFSETQ. This CDR3 has 12 residues. CDR3 DNA sequence: TGCGCCAGCAGCTTCGGAGAAGAGACCCAGTACTTC. As protein: CASSFGEETQYF. The full variable domain, in which reference TRBV5-1 and TRBJ2-5 provide the parts outside the CDR3, is KAGVTQTPRYLIKTRGQQVTLSCSPISGHRSVSWYQQTPGQGLQFLFEYFSETQRNKGNFPGRFSGRQFSNSRSEMNVSTLELGDSALYLCASSFGEETQYFGPGTRLLVL.

The chain recombines TRBV28 with TRBJ1-3; 11 bases fit TRBD1. Germline V gives CDR1 MDHEN, CDR2 SYDVKM. The CDR3 is 17 residues long. V shed 4 bases and J 2 bases; nucleotides not matched to a gene: 7. CDR3 sequence (DNA): TGTGCCAGCAGTTCCCTTGGACAGGGGGCGCCTGGAAACACCATATATTTT. This sequence encodes CASSSLGQGAPGNTIYF.

On this clone: Given the absence of the conserved phenylalanine or tryptophan at the CDR3 end, a read error is likely. The chain joins TRBV6-5 to TRBJ2-3; the D gene is possibly TRBD2 (5 bases). Germline CDR1 MNHEY, CDR2 SVGAGI. This CDR3 is 14 amino acids long. Trimming took 0 bases from V and 3 from J, leaving 7 bases between them. CDR3 protein: CASSYSRDTDTQYL. DNA of the CDR3: TGTGCCAGCAGTTACTCACGGGATACAGATACGCAGTATCTT.

V is TRBV6-5 and J is TRBJ1-1; TRBD1 might be the D (5 bases). V was clipped by 6 bases and J by 10 bases, with 12 bases between them. The CDR3 length is 11 residues. CDR1 and CDR2 (germline): MNHEY, SVGAGI. The CDR3 loop is CASSPEGRAFF. The CDR3 DNA reads TGTGCCAGCAGCCCCGAGGGGCGAGCTTTCTTT.

The genes are TRBV19 and TRBJ2-7; D assignment may be TRBD1 or TRBD2 (6 bases each). CDR1 is LNHDA and CDR2 is SQIVND in the germline V gene (reference sequence). V was shortened by 5 bases and J by 0 bases, with 11 bases between the two germline ends. The CDR3 consists of 14 residues. DNA of the CDR3: TGTGCCAGTAGTGCCGGAGGGGGCTCCTACGAGCAGTACTTC. Residues: CASSAGGGSYEQYF. Looking up the rest from reference TRBV19 and TRBJ2-7 gives the full variable domain: DGGITQSPKYLFRKEGQNVTLSCEQNLNHDAMYWYRQDPGQGLRLIYYSQIVNDFQKGDIAEGYSVSREKKESFPLTVTSAQKNPTAFYLCASSAGGGSYEQYFGPGTRLTVT.

This clone appeared once. V is TRBV5-1 and J is TRBJ2-2; D call uncertain. V was cut by 0 bases and J by 4 bases, with 10 bases left in between. The CDR3 covers 15 residues. Germline CDR1 and CDR2: SGHRS and YFSETQ. CDR3 sequence reads: CASSLVPVGTGELFF. The CDR3 DNA is TGCGCCAGCAGCTTGGTGCCGGTTGGCACCGGGGAGCTGTTTTTT.